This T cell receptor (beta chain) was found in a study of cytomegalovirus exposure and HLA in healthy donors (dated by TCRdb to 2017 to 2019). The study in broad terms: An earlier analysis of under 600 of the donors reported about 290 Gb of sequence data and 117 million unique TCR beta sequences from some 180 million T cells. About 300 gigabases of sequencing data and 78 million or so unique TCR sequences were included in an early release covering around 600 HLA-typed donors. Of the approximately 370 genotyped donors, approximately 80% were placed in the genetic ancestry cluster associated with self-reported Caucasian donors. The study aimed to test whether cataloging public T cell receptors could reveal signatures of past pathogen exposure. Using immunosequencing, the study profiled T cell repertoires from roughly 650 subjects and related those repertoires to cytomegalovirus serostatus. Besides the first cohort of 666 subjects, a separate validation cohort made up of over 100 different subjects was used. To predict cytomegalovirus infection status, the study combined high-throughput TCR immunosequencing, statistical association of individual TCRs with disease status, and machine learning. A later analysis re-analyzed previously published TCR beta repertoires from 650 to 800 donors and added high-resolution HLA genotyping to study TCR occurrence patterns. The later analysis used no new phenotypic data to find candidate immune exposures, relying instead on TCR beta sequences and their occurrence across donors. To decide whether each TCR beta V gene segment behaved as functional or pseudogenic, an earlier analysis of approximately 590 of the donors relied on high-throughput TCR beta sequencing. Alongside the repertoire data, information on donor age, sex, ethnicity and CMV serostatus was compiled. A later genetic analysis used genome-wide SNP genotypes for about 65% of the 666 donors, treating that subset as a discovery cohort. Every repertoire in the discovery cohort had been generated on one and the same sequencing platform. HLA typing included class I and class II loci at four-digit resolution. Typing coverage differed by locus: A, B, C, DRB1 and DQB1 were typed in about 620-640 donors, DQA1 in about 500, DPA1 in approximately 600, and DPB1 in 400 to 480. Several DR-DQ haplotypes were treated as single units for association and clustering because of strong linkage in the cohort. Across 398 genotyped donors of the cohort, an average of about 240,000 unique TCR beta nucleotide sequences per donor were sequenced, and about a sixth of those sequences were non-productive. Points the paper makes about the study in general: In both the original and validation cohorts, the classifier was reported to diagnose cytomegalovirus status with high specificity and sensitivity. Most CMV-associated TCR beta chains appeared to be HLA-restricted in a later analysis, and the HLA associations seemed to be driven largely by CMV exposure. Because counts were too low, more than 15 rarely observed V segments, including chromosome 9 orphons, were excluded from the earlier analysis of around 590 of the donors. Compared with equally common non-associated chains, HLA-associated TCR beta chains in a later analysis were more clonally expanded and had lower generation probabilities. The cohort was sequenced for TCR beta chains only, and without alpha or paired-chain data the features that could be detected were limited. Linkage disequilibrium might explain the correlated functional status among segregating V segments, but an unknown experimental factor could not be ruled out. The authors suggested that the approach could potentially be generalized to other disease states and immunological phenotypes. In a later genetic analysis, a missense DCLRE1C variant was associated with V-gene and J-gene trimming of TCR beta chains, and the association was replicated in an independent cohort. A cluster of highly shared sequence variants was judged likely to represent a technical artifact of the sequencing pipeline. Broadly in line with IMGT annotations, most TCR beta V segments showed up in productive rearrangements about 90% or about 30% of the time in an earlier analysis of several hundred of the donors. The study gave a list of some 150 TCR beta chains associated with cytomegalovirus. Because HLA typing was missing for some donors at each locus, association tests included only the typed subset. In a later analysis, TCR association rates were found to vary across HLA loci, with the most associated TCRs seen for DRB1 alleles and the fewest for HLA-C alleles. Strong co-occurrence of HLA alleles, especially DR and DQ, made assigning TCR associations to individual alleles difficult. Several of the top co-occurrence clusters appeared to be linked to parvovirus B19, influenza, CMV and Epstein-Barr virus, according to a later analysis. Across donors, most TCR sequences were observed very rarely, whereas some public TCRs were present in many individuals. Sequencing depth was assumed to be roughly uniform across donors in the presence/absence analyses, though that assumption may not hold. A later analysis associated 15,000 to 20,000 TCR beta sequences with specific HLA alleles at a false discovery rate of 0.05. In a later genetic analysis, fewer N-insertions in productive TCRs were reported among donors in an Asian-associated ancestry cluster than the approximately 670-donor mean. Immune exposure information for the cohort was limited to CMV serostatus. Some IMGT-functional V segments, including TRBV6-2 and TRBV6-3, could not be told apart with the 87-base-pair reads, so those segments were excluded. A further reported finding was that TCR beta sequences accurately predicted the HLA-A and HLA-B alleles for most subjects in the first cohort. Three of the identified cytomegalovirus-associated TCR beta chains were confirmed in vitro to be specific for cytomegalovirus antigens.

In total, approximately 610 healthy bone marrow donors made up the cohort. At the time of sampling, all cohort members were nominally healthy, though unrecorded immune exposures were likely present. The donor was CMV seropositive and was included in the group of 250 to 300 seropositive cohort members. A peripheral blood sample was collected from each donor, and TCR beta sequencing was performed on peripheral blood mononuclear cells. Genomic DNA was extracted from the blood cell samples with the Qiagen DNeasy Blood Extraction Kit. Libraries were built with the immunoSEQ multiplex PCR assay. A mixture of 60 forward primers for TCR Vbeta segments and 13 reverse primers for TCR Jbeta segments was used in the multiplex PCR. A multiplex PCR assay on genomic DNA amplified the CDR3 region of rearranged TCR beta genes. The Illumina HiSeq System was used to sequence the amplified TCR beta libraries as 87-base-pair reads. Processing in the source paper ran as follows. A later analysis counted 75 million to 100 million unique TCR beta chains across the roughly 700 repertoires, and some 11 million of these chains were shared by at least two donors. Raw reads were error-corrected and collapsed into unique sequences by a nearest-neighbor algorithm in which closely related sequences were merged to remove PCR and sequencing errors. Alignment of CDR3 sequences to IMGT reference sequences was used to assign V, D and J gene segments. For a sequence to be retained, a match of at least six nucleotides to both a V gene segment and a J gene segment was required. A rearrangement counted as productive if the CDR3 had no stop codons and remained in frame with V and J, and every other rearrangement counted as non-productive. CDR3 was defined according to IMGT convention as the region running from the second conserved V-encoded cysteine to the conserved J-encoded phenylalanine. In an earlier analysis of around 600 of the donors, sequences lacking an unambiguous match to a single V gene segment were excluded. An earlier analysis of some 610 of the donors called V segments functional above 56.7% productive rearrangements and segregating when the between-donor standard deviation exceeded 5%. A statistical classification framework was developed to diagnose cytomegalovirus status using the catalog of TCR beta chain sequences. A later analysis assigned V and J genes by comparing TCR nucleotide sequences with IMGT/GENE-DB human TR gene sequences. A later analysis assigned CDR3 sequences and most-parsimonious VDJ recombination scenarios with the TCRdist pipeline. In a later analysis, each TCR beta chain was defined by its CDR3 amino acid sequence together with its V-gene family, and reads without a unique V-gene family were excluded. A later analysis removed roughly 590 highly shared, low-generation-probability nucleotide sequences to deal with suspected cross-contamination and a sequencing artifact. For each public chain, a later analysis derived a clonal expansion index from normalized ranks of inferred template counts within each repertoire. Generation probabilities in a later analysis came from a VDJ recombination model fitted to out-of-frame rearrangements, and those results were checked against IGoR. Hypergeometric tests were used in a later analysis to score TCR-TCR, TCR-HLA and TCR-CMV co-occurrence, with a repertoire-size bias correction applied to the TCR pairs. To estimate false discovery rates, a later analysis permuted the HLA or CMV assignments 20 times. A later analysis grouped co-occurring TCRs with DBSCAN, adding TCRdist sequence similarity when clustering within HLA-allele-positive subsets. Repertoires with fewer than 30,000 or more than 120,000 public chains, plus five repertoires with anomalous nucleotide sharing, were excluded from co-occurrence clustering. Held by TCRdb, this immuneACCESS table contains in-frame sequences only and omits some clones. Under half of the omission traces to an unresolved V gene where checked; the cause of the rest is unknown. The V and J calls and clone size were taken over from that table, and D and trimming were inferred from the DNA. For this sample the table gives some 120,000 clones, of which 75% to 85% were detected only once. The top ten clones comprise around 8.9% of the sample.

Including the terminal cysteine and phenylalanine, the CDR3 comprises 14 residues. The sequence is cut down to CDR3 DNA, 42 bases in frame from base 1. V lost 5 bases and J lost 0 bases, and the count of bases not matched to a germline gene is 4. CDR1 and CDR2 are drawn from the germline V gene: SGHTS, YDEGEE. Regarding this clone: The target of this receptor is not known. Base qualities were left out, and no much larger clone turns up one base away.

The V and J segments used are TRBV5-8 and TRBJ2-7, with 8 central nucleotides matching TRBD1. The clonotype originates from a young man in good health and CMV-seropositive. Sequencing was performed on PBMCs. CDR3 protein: CASRDRESSYEQYF. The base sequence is TGTGCCAGCAGGGACAGGGAGAGCTCCTACGAGCAGTACTTC.